Shown below are 15 T cell receptor beta chains from a single sample sequenced in a study of beta chain features in type 1 diabetes (dated by TCRdb to 2016 to 2019). The library was made by the immunoSEQ multiplex PCR assay. All of the isolated RNA was reverse transcribed with the High Capacity cDNA Reverse Transcription Kit, so expressed TCRB transcripts were sequenced. TCRdb re-hosts the immuneACCESS table, in-frame sequences only. Its copies lack some clones; in the studies checked, an unresolved V gene accounts for under half of them, and the cause for the rest is not known. This sample gives over 300,000 clones in total; 7.5% to 9% of them show up just once. 0.44% of the sample is taken by the ten largest. The sequenced material came from central memory CD4+ T cells from blood. These receptors were taken from a woman aged 18-29 years in good health.

This clone showed up just a few times. The chain has TRBV6-6 and TRBJ2-3, with D uncertain. Between the trimmed V and J ends, which lost 6 bases and 1 base, there was a span of 11 bases. CDR3 length equals 14 residues. Germline V gives CDR1 MNHNY, CDR2 SVGAGI (reference sequence). The chain's CDR3 is CASSLEFGTDTQYF. CDR3 DNA sequence: TGTGCCAGCAGCCTAGAATTTGGCACAGATACGCAGTATTTT.

This chain joins TRBV7-9 and TRBJ2-3, with 7 positions matching TRBD2. Germline V gene lookup returns CDR1 SEHNR and CDR2 FQNEAQ (reference sequence). J gave up 6 bases and V 3 bases, and 15 bases lay outside the gene matches. The CDR3 is 17 amino acids. The CDR3 nucleotides read TGTGCCAGCAGCTTCCCCCTTCGGGGGAGGGACCTCGATACGCAGTATTTT. This translates into CASSFPLRGRDLDTQYF.

CDR3 loop: CATSRASGSQETQYF. The CDR3 region has the DNA TGTGCCACCAGCAGAGCAAGCGGATCCCAAGAGACCCAGTACTTC. The chain is built from TRBV15 and TRBJ2-5; weak D call: TRBD2 (5 bases). The CDR3 covers 15 residues. Germline V lookup: CDR1 LNHNV, CDR2 YYDKDF (reference sequence). Trimming stripped 1 base from V and 1 base from J, with 10 bases between. The variable domain in full, completed from reference TRBV15 and TRBJ2-5, reads DAMVIQNPRYQVTQFGKPVTLSCSQTLNHNVMYWYQQKSSQAPKLLFHYYDKDFNNEADTPDNFQSRRPNTSFCFLDIRSPGLGDTAMYLCATSRASGSQETQYFGPGTRLLVL.

This clone was picked up many times. V and J are TRBV10-3 and TRBJ2-4; D might be TRBD1 (6 bases). The germline gives CDR1 ENHRY, CDR2 SYGVKD. V lost 0 bases and J lost 9, with 15 bases in between. The CDR3 sequence is 15 residues long. The CDR3 DNA reads TGTGCCATCAGTGAGTCAAGAGGGGGATGGGGCATTCAGTACTTC. This codes for CAISESRGGWGIQYF.

CDR3 loop: CASTEEGLNTEAFF. The CDR3 DNA reads as TGTGCCAGCACTGAGGAGGGACTGAACACTGAAGCTTTCTTT. The chain recombines TRBV2 with TRBJ1-1, with a tentative D call TRBD1 (5 bases). The CDR3 runs to 14 residues. The germline V gene encodes CDR1 SNHLY and CDR2 FYNNEI. With 7 bases removed from V and 0 bases from J, the gap between germline ends came to 12 bases.

The genes are TRBV20-1 and TRBJ2-5; no clear D gene. Germline CDR1 and CDR2: DFQATT and SNEGSKA (reference sequence). The CDR3 runs to 10 residues. V was pared by 6 bases and J by 4 bases, with 6 bases between. In nucleotides, the CDR3 is TGCAGTGCAGTGGCAGAGACCCAGTACTTC. Residues: CSAVAETQYF.

This chain joins TRBV9 and TRBJ2-1, with D possibly matching TRBD1 (6 bases). CDR1 is SGDLS and CDR2 is YYNGEE in the germline V gene. Trimming cost V 3 bases and J 7 bases, with 11 bases left between them. The CDR3 consists of 13 residues. The CDR3 loop is CASSARTANEQFF. CDR3 nucleotides: TGTGCCAGCAGCGCCCGGACAGCAAATGAGCAGTTCTTC.

The chain carries TRBV6-1 and TRBJ1-1; D gene uncertain. V lost 4 bases to trimming and J lost 5 bases, with 11 bases between them. The CDR3 consists of 13 residues. CDR1 MNHNS and CDR2 SASEGT come from the germline V gene. The chain's CDR3 is CASSGTADTEAFF. The CDR3 nucleotides read TGTGCCAGCAGTGGTACAGCGGATACTGAAGCTTTCTTT.

This clone was counted at least ten times. V is TRBV10-3 and J is TRBJ2-1; a weak D match, TRBD2 (5 bases). CDR1 is ENHRY, CDR2 SYGVKD, per germline. The CDR3 has 11 residues. V shed 7 bases and J shed 7 bases, with 8 bases lying between them. The CDR3 coding sequence is TGTGCCATCACCGGGGAGAATGAGCAGTTCTTC. It is translated as CAITGENEQFF.

The chain uses TRBV25-1 and TRBJ2-5; 10 bases are a match to TRBD1. The CDR3 has 14 residues. The trim removed 7 bases at V and 5 bases at J, leaving 7 bases unmatched. CDR1 is MGHDK, CDR2 SYGVNS, per germline. Here the CDR3 reads CASTRTGGWETQYF. CDR3 in DNA: TGTGCCAGCACTAGGACAGGGGGTTGGGAGACCCAGTACTTC.

The V and J genes are TRBV7-2 and TRBJ2-5, with D perhaps matching TRBD1 or TRBD2 (5 bases each). CDR1 is SGHTA, CDR2 FQGNSA, per germline. The V and J ends lost 5 bases and 5 bases respectively, with 9 bases between them. The CDR3 contains 12 residues. The chain's CDR3 is CASSGWGETQYF. In DNA form, the CDR3 reads TGTGCCAGCAGCGGCTGGGGGGAGACCCAGTACTTC.

The rearrangement uses TRBV7-2 and TRBJ1-1; D not certain. This CDR3 is 13 amino acids long. Trimming removed 3 bases at V and 1 base at J, with 6 bases between. Germline assignment: CDR1 SGHTA and CDR2 FQGNSA. This CDR3 is CASSFGRNTEAFF. CDR3 sequence (DNA): TGTGCCAGCAGCTTCGGACGGAACACTGAAGCTTTCTTT.

V gene TRBV4-3 combines with J gene TRBJ1-4; possible D gene TRBD1, 5 bases. Per germline, CDR1 LGHNA and CDR2 YSLEER. V lost 0 bases and J lost 0, with 14 bases in between. The CDR3 totals 18 residues. The CDR3 DNA reads as TGCGCCAGCAGCCAAGATTTAGGAGGGGCCGCAACTAATGAAAAACTGTTTTTT. It translates to CASSQDLGGAATNEKLFF.

The sample holds a few counts of this clone. This chain joins TRBV6-5 and TRBJ2-2; D is possibly TRBD2 (6 bases). V was cut by 4 bases and J by 6 bases, with 12 bases left in between. This CDR3 is built from 14 residues. Germline CDR1 MNHEY, CDR2 SVGAGI. CDR3 protein: CASSSPGEAGELFF. The CDR3 DNA follows: TGTGCCAGCAGTTCCCCCGGGGAGGCCGGGGAGCTGTTTTTT.

As regards this clone: This CDR3 is also generated by other DNA sequences in the sample. This chain joins TRBV7-2 and TRBJ1-1; possible D gene TRBD1, 5 bases. The V gene lost 5 bases and the J gene lost 1 base, with 8 bases spanning the gap. Per germline, CDR1 SGHTA and CDR2 FQGNSA. This CDR3 is built from 13 residues. DNA for the CDR3: TGTGCCAGCAGCACAGACAGGAACACTGAAGCTTTCTTT. This gives the protein CASSTDRNTEAFF.